These 29 T cell receptor beta chains were sequenced from one sample in a study of T cells in tuberculosis. TCRdb's copy holds only in-frame clones and misses some; the assay was immunoSEQ multiplex PCR. The sample lists tens of thousands of clones; roughly 96% were seen once. Sample: PBMCs. The receptors were sampled from a donor aged 10 to 29 with latent tuberculosis or without tuberculosis infection.

The chain recombines TRBV5-6 with TRBJ1-4, with 9 bases that match TRBD1. Looked up from germline, CDR1 is SGHDT and CDR2 is YYEEEE. The CDR3 is 14 amino acids. V lost 4 bases and J lost 8; bases outside the gene matches: 6. CDR3 DNA sequence: TGTGCCAGCAGCCCAACAGGGGGCGGGGAAAAACTGTTTTTT. Its translation: CASSPTGGGEKLFF.

V gene TRBV5-6 combines with J gene TRBJ2-7; no reliable D call. This CDR3 has 14 residues. The ends were cut back, 2 bases at V and 6 bases at J, with 15 bases in the middle. The germline V gene encodes CDR1 SGHDT and CDR2 YYEEEE. CDR3 sequence: CASSFTDVSFEQYF. The CDR3 nucleotides read TGTGCCAGCAGCTTCACAGATGTGAGCTTCGAGCAGTACTTC.

This clone was observed once. The rearrangement joins TRBV29-1 to TRBJ1-1; the D gene is possibly TRBD1 (6 bases). Germline lookup yields CDR1 SQVTM and CDR2 ANQGSEA. This CDR3 region has 13 residues. Trimming took off 2 bases at V and 4 bases at J, with 11 bases between the two ends. CDR3 nucleotides: TGCAGCGTTGAAAGGGGGGGAGCCACTGAAGCTTTCTTT. Amino acid sequence: CSVERGGATEAFF.

The rearrangement joins TRBV5-1 to TRBJ2-1; D not resolved. Germline V lookup: CDR1 SGHRS, CDR2 YFSETQ. There are 14 residues in the CDR3. V was shortened by 5 bases and J by 6 bases, with 15 bases between the two germline ends. The CDR3 DNA reads TGCGCCAGCAGATTCGAACCTACCACCAATGAGCAGTTCTTC. It codes for CASRFEPTTNEQFF.

CDR3 loop: CASRPNRGESYEQYF. CDR3 in DNA: TGTGCCAGTAGACCCAATAGGGGCGAGTCCTACGAGCAGTACTTC. The chain has TRBV19 and TRBJ2-7; tentatively, D is TRBD1 (5 bases). V shed 6 bases and J shed 1 base, with 16 bases lying between them. CDR1 LNHDA and CDR2 SQIVND come from the germline V gene (reference sequence). The CDR3 runs to 15 residues.

The chain is built from TRBV25-1 and TRBJ1-5, with D uncertain. The CDR3 length is 13 residues. Germline loops: CDR1 MGHDK, CDR2 SYGVNS. Trimming took off 8 bases at V and 2 bases at J, with 10 bases between the two ends. Written as DNA, the CDR3 is TGTGCCAGCGGAGGTTGGGGCAATCAGCCCCAGCATTTT. Translated, it gives CASGGWGNQPQHF.

V gene TRBV29-1 combines with J gene TRBJ1-2, with 7 bases matching TRBD1. This CDR3 region has 14 residues. J was trimmed by 3 bases and V by 5 bases; bases with no gene match: 9. The germline V gene has CDR1 SQVTM and CDR2 ANQGSEA. CDR3: CSVPDRRPDYGYTF. CDR3 DNA sequence: TGCAGCGTTCCGGACAGGAGGCCTGACTATGGCTACACCTTC.

CDR3 nucleotides: TGTGCCAGCAGCTCATACAGGGGGTCCTCGGTCGTCTATGGCTACACCTTC. Residues: CASSSYRGSSVVYGYTF. The chain joins TRBV11-2 to TRBJ1-2; the match to TRBD1 covers 8 bases. V dropped 4 bases and J dropped 4; count of bases not matched to a gene: 14. Germline CDR1 is SGHAT and CDR2 is FQNNGV. CDR3 length: 17 residues.

V usage is TRBV19 and J usage is TRBJ2-7; perhaps TRBD1 as D (6 bases). The CDR3 loop spans 14 amino acids. Germline assignment: CDR1 LNHDA and CDR2 SQIVND (reference sequence). V was pared by 3 bases and J by 5 bases, with 14 bases between. The CDR3 protein is CASSITSRGNEQYF. DNA for the CDR3: TGTGCCAGTAGTATTACCTCCAGGGGCAACGAGCAGTACTTC.

This chain uses TRBV6-6 with TRBJ1-6; tentative D call: TRBD1 (5 bases). The V end was cut by 1 base, the J end by 5 bases, with 9 bases between. The CDR3 spans 15 residues. CDR1 and CDR2 from the germline V gene are MNHNY and SVGAGI (reference sequence). CDR3: CASSYWGENNSPLHF. CDR3 bases: TGTGCCAGCAGTTACTGGGGGGAGAATAATTCACCCCTCCACTTT.

Regarding this clone: Other nucleotide sequences in the sample specify the same CDR3. This chain connects TRBV29-1 to TRBJ1-1; 8 bases match TRBD1. Germline V gene lookup returns CDR1 SQVTM and CDR2 ANQGSEA. V dropped 7 bases and J dropped 5; count of bases not matched to a gene: 3. The CDR3 contains 11 residues. CDR3 region: CSADRGTEAFF. CDR3 sequence (DNA): TGCAGCGCCGACAGGGGAACTGAAGCTTTCTTT.

This chain connects TRBV9 to TRBJ2-2; D gene unclear. CDR3 length: 16 amino acids. The germline gives CDR1 SGDLS, CDR2 YYNGEE. Trimming shortened V by 0 bases and J by 5 bases, and 14 bases separated the two germline ends. CDR3 DNA sequence: TGTGCCAGCAGCGTAGCTCCGACTCCTCCTACCGGGGAGCTGTTTTTT. The encoded protein is CASSVAPTPPTGELFF.

This chain joins TRBV5-4 and TRBJ1-2, with 11 bases matching TRBD1. Germline CDR1 reads SGHNT; CDR2 reads YYREEE (reference sequence). This CDR3 contains 15 residues. The V segment lost 3 bases and the J segment 2 bases; nucleotides outside the gene matches: 3. CDR3 in DNA: TGTGCCAGCAGCTCGAGGACAGGGGGCAACTATGGCTACACCTTC. This encodes CASSSRTGGNYGYTF.

The chain has TRBV30 and TRBJ1-1, with D unclear. In germline, CDR1 is GTSNPN, CDR2 SVGIG (reference sequence). The V gene lost 2 bases and the J gene lost 4 bases, with 5 bases spanning the gap. The CDR3 contains 11 residues. The DNA of the CDR3 is TGTGCCTGGAGTCGGAGCACTGAAGCTTTCTTT. It encodes CAWSRSTEAFF.

The chain uses TRBV11-2 and TRBJ2-2; TRBD1 is a possible D gene (5 bases). Trimming shortened V by 5 bases and J by 1 base, and 8 bases separated the two germline ends. CDR3 length equals 14 residues. Germline CDR1 is SGHAT and CDR2 is FQNNGV. CDR3 sequence reads: CASSADRNTGELFF. CDR3 bases: TGTGCCAGCAGCGCCGACAGGAACACCGGGGAGCTGTTTTTT.

This chain links TRBV30 with TRBJ1-5, with D possibly matching TRBD1 (6 bases). Germline lookup yields CDR1 GTSNPN and CDR2 SVGIG (reference sequence). The CDR3 runs 15 residues. Trimming pared 2 bases from V and 6 bases from J, leaving 17 bases between. CDR3 DNA: TGTGCCTGGAGTCCTACGGGGGGCGGGTTTCAGCCCCAGCATTTT. Translating gives CAWSPTGGGFQPQHF.

The chain carries TRBV18 and TRBJ1-1; D unclear. Per the germline V gene, CDR1 is KGHSH and CDR2 is LQKENI. V was cut by 2 bases and J by 5 bases, with 18 bases left in between. The CDR3 spans 16 residues. This CDR3 reads CASSPSLLLAGTEAFF. Here the CDR3 DNA reads TGTGCCAGCTCACCATCCCTACTCTTGGCGGGGACTGAAGCTTTCTTT.

This rearrangement joins TRBV10-3 to TRBJ2-7, with TRBD1 as a possible D gene (6 bases). V was clipped by 5 bases and J by 2 bases, with 13 bases between them. The CDR3 is 14 residues long. Per the germline V gene, CDR1 is ENHRY and CDR2 is SYGVKD. CDR3 loop: CAISQWDTPYEQYF. CDR3 nucleotides: TGTGCCATCAGTCAATGGGACACACCCTACGAGCAGTACTTC.

The chain uses TRBV30 and TRBJ2-2, with 11 bases fitting TRBD2. The V gene end was trimmed by 2 bases and the J gene end by 4 bases; junction bases not matched to a gene: 9. The CDR3 length is 17 residues. Per the germline V gene, CDR1 is GTSNPN and CDR2 is SVGIG (reference sequence). As DNA, the CDR3 is TGTGCCTGGAGTCCTTTAGCGGGGGGGCCGAGCACCGGGGAGCTGTTTTTT. It yields the protein CAWSPLAGGPSTGELFF.

This chain links TRBV5-1 with TRBJ2-7; a weak D match, TRBD1 (5 bases). Deletions cut 2 bases from V and 5 bases from J, with 20 bases between. Germline V gene sequence: CDR1 SGHRS, CDR2 YFSETQ. The CDR3 is 16 amino acids. The CDR3 bases are TGCGCCAGCAGCTTAGACAGTTCGGCCAGGAGAAACGAGCAGTACTTC. It yields the protein CASSLDSSARRNEQYF. The full variable domain, with the rest looked up from reference TRBV5-1 and TRBJ2-7, is KAGVTQTPRYLIKTRGQQVTLSCSPISGHRSVSWYQQTPGQGLQFLFEYFSETQRNKGNFPGRFSGRQFSNSRSEMNVSTLELGDSALYLCASSLDSSARRNEQYFGPGTRLTVT.

This clone was seen a single time. The chain links TRBV5-1 to TRBJ2-7, with 9 bases that match TRBD1. The J segment lost 5 bases and the V segment lost 0 bases, leaving 9 bases of the junction unmatched. Germline CDR1 is SGHRS and CDR2 is YFSETQ. This CDR3 is built from 16 residues. CDR3 amino acids: CASSLERAGQGNEQYF. CDR3 DNA sequence: TGCGCCAGCAGCTTGGAGCGAGCGGGACAGGGCAACGAGCAGTACTTC.

The chain couples TRBV25-1 to TRBJ1-1, with TRBD1 as a possible D gene (6 bases). The length of the CDR3 is 14 residues. The germline gives CDR1 MGHDK, CDR2 SYGVNS. The V end was cut by 2 bases, the J end by 10 bases, with 17 bases between. Here the CDR3 reads CASSETGFRVSAFF. In nucleotides, the CDR3 is TGTGCCAGCAGTGAAACAGGGTTTCGAGTATCAGCTTTCTTT.

The V and J genes are TRBV27 and TRBJ1-5; no clear D gene. Germline V lookup: CDR1 MNHEY, CDR2 SMNVEV (reference sequence). Trimming took 4 bases from V and 2 from J, leaving 12 bases between them. This CDR3 spans 15 amino acids. The CDR3 region is CASSSGEGGNQPQHF. CDR3 sequence (DNA): TGTGCCAGCAGTTCCGGGGAGGGCGGCAATCAGCCCCAGCATTTT.

The chain combines TRBV7-2 with TRBJ2-2; D possibly corresponds to TRBD2 (6 bases). This CDR3 is 14 amino acids long. V shed 5 bases and J shed 6 bases, with 13 bases lying between them. In germline, CDR1 is SGHTA, CDR2 FQGNSA. As DNA, the CDR3 is TGTGCCAGCAGCCCCGGGACTTCCCCCGGGGAGCTGTTTTTT. Translating it yields CASSPGTSPGELFF.

The chain carries TRBV4-2 and TRBJ2-7, with a weak D call TRBD2 (5 bases). The CDR3 is 14 amino acids. Germline-derived CDR1 and CDR2 are LGHNA and YNFKEQ. V was cut by 6 bases and J by 1 base, with 13 bases left in between. In nucleotides, the CDR3 is TGTGCCAGCAGACTAAGGACTTTTTCCTACGAGCAGTACTTC. The encoded protein is CASRLRTFSYEQYF.

CDR3 sequence: CASSRGQGEDGYTF. The CDR3 DNA follows: TGTGCCAGCAGTCGCGGACAGGGCGAGGATGGCTACACCTTC. This chain joins TRBV6-6 and TRBJ1-2; TRBD1 agrees at 8 bases. The germline gives CDR1 MNHNY, CDR2 SVGAGI (reference sequence). J gave up 6 bases and V 5 bases, and 8 bases lay outside the gene matches. This CDR3 has 14 residues.

V and J are TRBV12-5 and TRBJ2-7; possible D gene TRBD1, 5 bases. This CDR3 spans 13 amino acids. From germline, CDR1 is LGHNT and CDR2 FRNRAP. The V end was cut by 1 base, the J end by 3 bases, with 7 bases between. CDR3 sequence reads: CASGLGGFYEQYF. CDR3 nucleotide sequence: TGTGCTAGTGGTTTGGGGGGCTTCTACGAGCAGTACTTC. The whole variable domain, remainder taken from reference TRBV12-5 and TRBJ2-7, is DARVTQTPRHKVTEMGQEVTMRCQPILGHNTVFWYRQTMMQGLELLAYFRNRAPLDDSGMPKDRFSAEMPDATLATLKIQPSEPRDSAVYFCASGLGGFYEQYFGPGTRLTVT.

This sequence joins TRBV7-2 and TRBJ1-2; the match to TRBD1 covers 8 bases. V shed 4 bases, J shed 8 bases, and the junction held 12 bases outside the gene matches. The CDR3 covers 15 residues. Germline V gene lookup returns CDR1 SGHTA and CDR2 FQGNSA. CDR3 amino acids: CASSSRQGAPWGYTF. CDR3 DNA sequence: TGTGCCAGCAGCTCCAGGCAGGGGGCTCCTTGGGGCTACACCTTC.

CDR3 amino acids: CASSPRLGTDTQYF. CDR3 DNA sequence: TGCGCCAGCAGTCCGAGATTGGGCACAGATACGCAGTATTTT. This chain uses TRBV4-1 with TRBJ2-3; no reliable D call. Germline CDR1 is MGHRA and CDR2 is YSYEKL. This CDR3 has 14 amino acids. With 6 bases removed from V and 1 base from J, the gap between germline ends came to 11 bases.